These 3 T cell receptor beta chains originate from one sample sequenced in a study of cytomegalovirus exposure and HLA in healthy donors. The PCR employed 60 Vbeta primers together with 13 Jbeta primers. Profiled with immunoSEQ multiplex PCR; TCRdb holds only in-frame clones, not every one. The sample has 150,000 to 200,000 clones; 70% to 90% are singletons. The sequencing input was PBMCs. The receptors were gathered from a girl between 10 and 17 years old in good health and CMV-seropositive.

V gene TRBV6-1 combines with J gene TRBJ2-5; TRBD2 is a possible D gene (6 bases). Trimming shortened V by 6 bases and J by 1 base, and 9 bases separated the two germline ends. This CDR3 comprises 13 residues. Looked up from germline, CDR1 is MNHNS and CDR2 is SASEGT. In nucleotides, the CDR3 is TGTGCCAGCAGCGCGGGGAGCCAAGAGACCCAGTACTTC. The encoded protein is CASSAGSQETQYF.

The V call is TRBV19, the J call TRBJ1-2, with TRBD1 matching 9 bases. Germline V gene lookup returns CDR1 LNHDA and CDR2 SQIVND (reference sequence). The CDR3 extends over 14 amino acids. J was trimmed by 3 bases and V by 6 bases; bases with no gene match: 5. The chain's CDR3 is CASRNRGRDYGYTF. CDR3 nucleotide sequence: TGTGCCAGTAGGAACAGGGGGCGGGACTATGGCTACACCTTC.

Comment on this clone: The germline gene is not matched at one end of the junction; a read error may be the cause. V is TRBV7-9 and J is TRBJ1-2, with D possibly TRBD1 on 6 matching bases. The germline gives CDR1 SEHNR, CDR2 FQNEAQ (reference sequence). This CDR3 contains 16 residues. The CDR3 DNA reads as TGTTCCAGCAGCTCACCGCGTGACAGGCCTAACTATGGCTACACCTTC. It specifies CSSSSPRDRPNYGYTF.